This T cell receptor (beta chain) derives from a study of Ad26.COV2.S vaccination and SARS-CoV-2 variants. Sequencing used immunoSEQ multiplex PCR; TCRdb keeps in-frame clones, though not all of them. The table includes around 310,000 clones, roughly 88% detected once. Noted treatment: about 20 received Ad26.COV2.S at low or high dose, single or two shots; 5 received placebo; per-sample allocation not given. Samples came from day 63 after the first vaccine or placebo injection. Turning to this clone: Its specificity is unknown.

This CDR3 is 22 amino acids long. Germline lookup yields CDR1 MGHRA and CDR2 YSYEKL. V shed 1 base and J 0 bases; nucleotides not matched to a gene: 16. Overall study results and limits: TCR breadth and depth analyses may have underestimated total T cell responses.

This chain links TRBV4-1 with TRBJ2-1; 12 nucleotides match TRBD2. This material consisted of peripheral blood, taken in a trial of Ad26.COV2.S vaccine versus placebo. The sequence derives from a person aged 18-65 years who received the Ad26.COV2.S COVID-19 vaccine or a placebo. CDR3 DNA: TGCGCCAGCAGCCAAGCGACAGACCCAAGGACTAGCGGGGATTCCTCCTACAATGAGCAGTTCTTC. Protein: CASSQATDPRTSGDSSYNEQFF.